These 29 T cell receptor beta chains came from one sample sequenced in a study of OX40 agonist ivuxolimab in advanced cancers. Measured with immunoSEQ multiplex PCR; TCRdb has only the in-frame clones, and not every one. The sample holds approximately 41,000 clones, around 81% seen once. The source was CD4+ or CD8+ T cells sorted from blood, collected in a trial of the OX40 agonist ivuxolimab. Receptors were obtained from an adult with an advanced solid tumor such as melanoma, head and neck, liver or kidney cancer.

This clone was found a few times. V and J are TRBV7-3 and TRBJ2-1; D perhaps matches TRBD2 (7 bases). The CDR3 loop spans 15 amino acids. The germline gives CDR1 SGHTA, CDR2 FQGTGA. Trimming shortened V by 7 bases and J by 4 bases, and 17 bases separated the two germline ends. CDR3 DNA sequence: TGTGCCAGCACCCTAACCGGGGGGCCTTACAATGAGCAGTTCTTC. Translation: CASTLTGGPYNEQFF.

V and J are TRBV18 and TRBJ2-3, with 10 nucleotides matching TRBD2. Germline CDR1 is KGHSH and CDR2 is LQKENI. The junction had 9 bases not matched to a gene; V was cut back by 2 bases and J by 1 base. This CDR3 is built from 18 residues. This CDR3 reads CASSPGMIAGGGTDTQYF. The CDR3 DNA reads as TGTGCCAGCTCACCAGGAATGATAGCGGGAGGTGGCACAGATACGCAGTATTTT.

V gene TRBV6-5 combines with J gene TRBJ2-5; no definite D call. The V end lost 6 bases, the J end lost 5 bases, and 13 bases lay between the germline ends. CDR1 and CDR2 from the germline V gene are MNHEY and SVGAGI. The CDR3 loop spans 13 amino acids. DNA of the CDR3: TGTGCCAGCAGGCTTCAGAATTCGGAGACCCAGTACTTC. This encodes CASRLQNSETQYF.

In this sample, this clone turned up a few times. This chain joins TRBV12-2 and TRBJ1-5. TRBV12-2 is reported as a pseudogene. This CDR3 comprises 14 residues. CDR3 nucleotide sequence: TGTGCAAGTCGCTTAGTTCGTCGCAATCAGCCCCAGCATTTT. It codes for CASRLVRRNQPQHF.

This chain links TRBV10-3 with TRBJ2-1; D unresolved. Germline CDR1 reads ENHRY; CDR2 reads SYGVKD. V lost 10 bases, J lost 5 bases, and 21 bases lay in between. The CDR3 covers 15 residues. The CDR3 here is CATSWPGLPDNEQFF. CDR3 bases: TGTGCCACCAGCTGGCCGGGCCTGCCCGACAATGAGCAGTTCTTC.

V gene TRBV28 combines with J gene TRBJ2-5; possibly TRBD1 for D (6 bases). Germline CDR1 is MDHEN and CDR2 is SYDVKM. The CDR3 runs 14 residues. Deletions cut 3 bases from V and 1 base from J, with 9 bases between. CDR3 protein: CASSLVGAQETQYF. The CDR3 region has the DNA TGTGCCAGCAGTTTGGTGGGGGCCCAAGAGACCCAGTACTTC.

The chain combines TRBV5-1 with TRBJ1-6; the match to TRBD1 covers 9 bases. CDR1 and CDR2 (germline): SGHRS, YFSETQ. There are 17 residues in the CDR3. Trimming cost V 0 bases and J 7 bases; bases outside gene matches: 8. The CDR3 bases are TGCGCCAGCAGCTTGGAGTTGCCCGGGACAGGGAATTCACCCCTCCACTTT. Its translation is CASSLELPGTGNSPLHF. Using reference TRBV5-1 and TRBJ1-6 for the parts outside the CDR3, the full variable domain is KAGVTQTPRYLIKTRGQQVTLSCSPISGHRSVSWYQQTPGQGLQFLFEYFSETQRNKGNFPGRFSGRQFSNSRSEMNVSTLELGDSALYLCASSLELPGTGNSPLHFGNGTRLTVT.

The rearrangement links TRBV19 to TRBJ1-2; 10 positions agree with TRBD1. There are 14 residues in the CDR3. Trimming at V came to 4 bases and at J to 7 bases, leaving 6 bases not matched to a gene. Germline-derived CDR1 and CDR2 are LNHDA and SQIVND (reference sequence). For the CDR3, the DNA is TGTGCCAGTAGTAGGGGACAGGGGTTCGGTGGCTACACCTTC. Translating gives CASSRGQGFGGYTF.

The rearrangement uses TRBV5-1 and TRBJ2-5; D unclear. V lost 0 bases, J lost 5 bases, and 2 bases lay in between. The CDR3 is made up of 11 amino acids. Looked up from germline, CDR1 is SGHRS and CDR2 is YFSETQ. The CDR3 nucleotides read TGCGCCAGCAGCTTGGACGAGACCCAGTACTTC. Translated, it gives CASSLDETQYF.

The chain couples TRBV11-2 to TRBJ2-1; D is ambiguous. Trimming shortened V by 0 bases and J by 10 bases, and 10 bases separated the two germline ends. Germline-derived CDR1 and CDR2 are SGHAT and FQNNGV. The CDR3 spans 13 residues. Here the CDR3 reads CASSLEWSNEQFF. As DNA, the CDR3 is TGTGCCAGCAGCTTAGAGTGGAGTAACGAGCAGTTCTTC.

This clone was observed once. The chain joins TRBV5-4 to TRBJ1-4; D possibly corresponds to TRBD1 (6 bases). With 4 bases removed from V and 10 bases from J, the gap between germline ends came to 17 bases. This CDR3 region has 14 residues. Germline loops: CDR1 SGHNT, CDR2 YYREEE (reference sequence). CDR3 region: CASSNRDNMVKLFF. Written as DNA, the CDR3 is TGTGCCAGCAGCAACAGGGACAACATGGTAAAACTGTTTTTT. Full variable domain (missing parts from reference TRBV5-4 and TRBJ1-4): ETGVTQSPTHLIKTRGQQVTLRCSSQSGHNTVSWYQQALGQGPQFIFQYYREEENGRGNFPPRFSGLQFPNYSSELNVNALELDDSALYLCASSNRDNMVKLFFGSGTQLSVL.

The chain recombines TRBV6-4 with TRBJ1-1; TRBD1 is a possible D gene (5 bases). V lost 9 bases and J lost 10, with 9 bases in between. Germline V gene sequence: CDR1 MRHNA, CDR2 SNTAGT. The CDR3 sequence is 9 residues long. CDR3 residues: CASSGGAFF. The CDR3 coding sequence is TGTGCCAGTTCGGGGGGAGCTTTCTTT.

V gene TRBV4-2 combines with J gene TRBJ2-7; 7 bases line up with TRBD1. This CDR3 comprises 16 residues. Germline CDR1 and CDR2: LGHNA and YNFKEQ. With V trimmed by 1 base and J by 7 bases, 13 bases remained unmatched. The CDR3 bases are TGTGCCAGCAGCCAAGGTTTAGGGGCTCCGACAGGGGAGCAGTACTTC. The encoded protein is CASSQGLGAPTGEQYF.

The DNA for the CDR3 is TGTGCCAGCAGCGTGGGAGGGGCGAATCAGCCCCAGCATTTT. Its protein is CASSVGGANQPQHF. The chain combines TRBV5-6 with TRBJ1-5, with D perhaps TRBD1 (5 bases). V lost 4 bases, J lost 4 bases, and 12 bases lay in between. The V gene's germline CDR1 is SGHDT and CDR2 YYEEEE. The CDR3 extends over 14 amino acids.

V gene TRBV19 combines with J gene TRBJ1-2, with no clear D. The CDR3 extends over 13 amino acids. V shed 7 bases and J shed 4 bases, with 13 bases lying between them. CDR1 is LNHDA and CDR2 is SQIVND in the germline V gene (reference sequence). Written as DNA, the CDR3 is TGTGCCAGTAAGGGTTGGCAGTTCTATGGCTACACCTTC. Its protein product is CASKGWQFYGYTF.

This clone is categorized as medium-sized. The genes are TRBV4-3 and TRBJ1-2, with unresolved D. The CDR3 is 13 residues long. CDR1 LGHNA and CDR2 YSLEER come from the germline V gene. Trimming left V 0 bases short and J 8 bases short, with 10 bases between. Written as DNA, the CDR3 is TGCGCCAGCAGCCAAGAGAATTTAGGAGGCTACACCTTC. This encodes CASSQENLGGYTF.

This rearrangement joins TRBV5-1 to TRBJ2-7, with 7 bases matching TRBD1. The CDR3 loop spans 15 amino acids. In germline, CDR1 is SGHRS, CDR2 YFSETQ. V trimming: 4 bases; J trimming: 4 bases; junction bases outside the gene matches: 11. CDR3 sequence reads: CASSRGQDLNYEQYF. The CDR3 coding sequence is TGCGCCAGCAGCCGCGGACAGGACTTAAATTACGAGCAGTACTTC.

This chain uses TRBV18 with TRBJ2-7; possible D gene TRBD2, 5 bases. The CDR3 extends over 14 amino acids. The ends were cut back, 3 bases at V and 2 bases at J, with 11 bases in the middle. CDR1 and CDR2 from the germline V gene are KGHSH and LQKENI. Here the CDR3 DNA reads TGTGCCAGCTCACCGGGTCTAGCCCCCTACGAGCAGTACTTC. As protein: CASSPGLAPYEQYF.

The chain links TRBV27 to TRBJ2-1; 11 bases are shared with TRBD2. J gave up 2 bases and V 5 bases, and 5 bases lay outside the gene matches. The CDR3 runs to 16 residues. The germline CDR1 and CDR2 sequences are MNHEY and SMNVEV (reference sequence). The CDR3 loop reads CASSKGTSGPYNEQFF. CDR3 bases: TGTGCCAGCAGTAAAGGGACTAGCGGCCCCTACAATGAGCAGTTCTTC.

In DNA form, the CDR3 reads TGTGCCAGCAGTGGAGGTTACCAAGAGACCCAGTACTTC. Translation gives CASSGGYQETQYF. The rearrangement uses TRBV2 and TRBJ2-5, with D hard to call. Germline CDR1 and CDR2: SNHLY and FYNNEI. Trimming removed 4 bases from V and 0 bases from J, with 6 bases in between. The CDR3 is 13 amino acids.

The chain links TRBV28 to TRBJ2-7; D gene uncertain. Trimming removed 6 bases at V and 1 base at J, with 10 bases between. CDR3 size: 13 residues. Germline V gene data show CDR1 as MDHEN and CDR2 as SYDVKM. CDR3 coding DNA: TGTGCCAGCAGAATTGGGATTTCCTACGAGCAGTACTTC. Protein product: CASRIGISYEQYF.

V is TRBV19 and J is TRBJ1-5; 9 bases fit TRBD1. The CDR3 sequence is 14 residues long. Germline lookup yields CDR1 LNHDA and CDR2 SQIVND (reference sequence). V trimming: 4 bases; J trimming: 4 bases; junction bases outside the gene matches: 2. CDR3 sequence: CASSTGTGNQPQHF. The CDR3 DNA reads TGTGCCAGTAGTACCGGGACAGGGAATCAGCCCCAGCATTTT. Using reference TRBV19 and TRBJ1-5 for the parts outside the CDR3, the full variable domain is DGGITQSPKYLFRKEGQNVTLSCEQNLNHDAMYWYRQDPGQGLRLIYYSQIVNDFQKGDIAEGYSVSREKKESFPLTVTSAQKNPTAFYLCASSTGTGNQPQHFGDGTRLSIL.

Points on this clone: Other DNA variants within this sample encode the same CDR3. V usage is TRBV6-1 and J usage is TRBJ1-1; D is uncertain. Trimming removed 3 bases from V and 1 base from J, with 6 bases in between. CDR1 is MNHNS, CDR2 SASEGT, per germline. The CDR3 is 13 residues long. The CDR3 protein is CASSDPQNTEAFF. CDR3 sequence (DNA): TGTGCCAGCAGTGATCCACAGAACACTGAAGCTTTCTTT.

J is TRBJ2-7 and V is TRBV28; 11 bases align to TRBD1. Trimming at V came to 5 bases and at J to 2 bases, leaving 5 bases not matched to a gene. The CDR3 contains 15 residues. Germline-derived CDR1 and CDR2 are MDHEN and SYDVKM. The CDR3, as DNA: TGTGCCAGCAGTCCGGGACAGGGGGGCGCCTACGAGCAGTACTTC. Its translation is CASSPGQGGAYEQYF.

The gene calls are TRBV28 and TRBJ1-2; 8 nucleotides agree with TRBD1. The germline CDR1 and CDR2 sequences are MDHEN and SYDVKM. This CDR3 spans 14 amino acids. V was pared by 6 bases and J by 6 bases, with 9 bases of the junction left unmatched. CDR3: CASSPPGQDDGYTF. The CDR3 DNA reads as TGTGCCAGCAGCCCTCCGGGACAGGATGATGGCTACACCTTC.

The CDR3: CASSPIGGQVQFF. The CDR3 DNA reads TGTGCCAGCAGCCCAATAGGGGGGCAAGTGCAGTTCTTC. The chain combines TRBV7-8 with TRBJ2-1; the D call may be TRBD1 or TRBD2 (6 bases each). The CDR3 contains 13 residues. V dropped 5 bases and J dropped 12 bases, with 17 bases sitting between them. CDR1 and CDR2 from the germline V gene are SGHVS and FQNEAQ.

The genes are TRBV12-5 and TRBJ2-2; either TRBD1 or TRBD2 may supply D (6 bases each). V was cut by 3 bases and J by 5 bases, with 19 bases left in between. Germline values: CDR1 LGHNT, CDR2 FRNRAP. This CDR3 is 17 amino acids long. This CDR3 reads CASGFRIYRGQTGELFF. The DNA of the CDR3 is TGTGCTAGTGGTTTTAGGATTTATCGGGGGCAGACCGGGGAGCTGTTTTTT.

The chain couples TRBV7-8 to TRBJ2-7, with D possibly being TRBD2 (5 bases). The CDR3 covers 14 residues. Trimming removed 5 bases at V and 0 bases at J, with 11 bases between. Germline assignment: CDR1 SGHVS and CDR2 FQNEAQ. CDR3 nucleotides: TGTGCCAGCAGCCCTAGACTACTCTCCTACGAGCAGTACTTC. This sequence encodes CASSPRLLSYEQYF.

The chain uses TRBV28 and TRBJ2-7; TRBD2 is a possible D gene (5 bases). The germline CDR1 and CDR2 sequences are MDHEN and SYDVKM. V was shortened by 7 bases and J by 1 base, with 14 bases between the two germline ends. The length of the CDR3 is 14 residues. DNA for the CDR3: TGTGCCAGCATCAGAGACGGGATATCCTACGAGCAGTACTTC. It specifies CASIRDGISYEQYF. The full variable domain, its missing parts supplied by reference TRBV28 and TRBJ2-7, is DVKVTQSSRYLVKRTGEKVFLECVQDMDHENMFWYRQDPGLGLRLIYFSYDVKMKEKGDIPEGYSVSREKKERFSLILESASTNQTSMYLCASIRDGISYEQYFGPGTRLTVT.